The T cell receptor beta chain under discussion was sequenced for a study of cytomegalovirus exposure and HLA in healthy donors. Overall study findings and caveats: In a later analysis, a missense DCLRE1C variant was linked to TCR beta V- and J-gene trimming. An analysis done earlier found most TCR beta V segments productive about 90% or about 30% of the time. CMV serostatus was the sole immune exposure data available. Most of the CMV-associated TCR beta chains (in a later analysis) appeared to be HLA-restricted.

V gave up 3 bases and J gave up 3 bases; unmatched junction bases: 5. Per germline, CDR1 MNHNS and CDR2 SASEGT. This CDR3 comprises 15 residues. Both 60 Vbeta primers and 13 Jbeta primers went into the PCR. Method: immunoSEQ multiplex PCR; TCRdb's copy keeps in-frame clones and lacks some. The sample carries approximately 150,000 clones, 65% to 90% recorded once. On this clone: Its matching antigen is unknown.

The sequence was collected from a male donor in good health and CMV-seronegative. Material: PBMCs. The chain is built from TRBV6-1 and TRBJ1-5; the match to TRBD1 covers 7 bases. The CDR3 protein is CASSEGDRNNQPQHF. The DNA for the CDR3 is TGTGCCAGCAGTGAGGGGGACAGAAACAATCAGCCCCAGCATTTT.